This T cell receptor beta chain was sequenced in a study of blood T cell repertoires in COVID-19. The wider study: PBMCs, B-cell-depleted T cells, or T cells were the source of the cDNA or gDNA that made up the material.

Authors' methods: Amplification from reference gene primers served as the basis for estimated nucleated cell counts. Produced via immunoSEQ multiplex PCR; TCRdb's table is partial and in-frame only. The D gene and trimming were derived from the DNA, and the V and J assignments and clone size from that table. Seen here are 100,000 to 150,000 clones, 86% observed once, and the top ten hold 5% to 6.5%. The receptor comes from a human donor in a cohort sampled during active COVID-19. The source material was peripheral blood.

The chain's CDR3 is CASSVSGTGGGTQYF. The CDR3 DNA follows: TGTGCCAGCAGCGTCTCCGGGACAGGGGGTGGTACGCAGTATTTT. The chain combines TRBV7-3 with TRBJ2-3; 11 bases align to TRBD1. The CDR3 loop spans 15 amino acids. The junction had 9 bases not matched to a gene; V was cut back by 5 bases and J by 8 bases. CDR1 SGHTA and CDR2 FQGTGA come from the germline V gene. Together with reference TRBV7-3 and TRBJ2-3, the CDR3 gives the full variable domain: GAGVSQTPSNKVTEKGKYVELRCDPISGHTALYWYRQSLGQGPEFLIYFQGTGAADDSGLPNDRFFAVRPEGSVSTLKIQRTERGDSAVYLCASSVSGTGGGTQYFGPGTRLTVL.